This TCR beta chain derives from a study of T cell responses to AZD1222 COVID-19 vaccine. Notes on the study in general: Recipients of two AZD1222 doses showed rising Spike-specific TCR breadth and depth. Donors were chiefly white British, with a greater number of females, and clonal diversity was perhaps underestimated.

Sequencing used immunoSEQ multiplex PCR; TCRdb keeps in-frame clones, though not all of them. The sample lists about 120,000 clones; 90% to 95% were seen once. Notes on this clone: What it binds is unknown.

The sample in question was peripheral blood, obtained 28 days after the second AZD1222 dose. This TCR was recovered from an adult who received the AZD1222 COVID-19 vaccine.

CDR3 in amino acids: CASSLDRANYGYTF. In DNA, the CDR3 is TGTGCCAGCAGCCTGGACAGGGCTAACTATGGCTACACCTTC. V and J are TRBV28 and TRBJ1-2; 8 bases are shared with TRBD1. This CDR3 has 14 residues. The V segment lost 6 bases and the J segment 0 bases; nucleotides outside the gene matches: 3. The germline gives CDR1 MDHEN, CDR2 SYDVKM.